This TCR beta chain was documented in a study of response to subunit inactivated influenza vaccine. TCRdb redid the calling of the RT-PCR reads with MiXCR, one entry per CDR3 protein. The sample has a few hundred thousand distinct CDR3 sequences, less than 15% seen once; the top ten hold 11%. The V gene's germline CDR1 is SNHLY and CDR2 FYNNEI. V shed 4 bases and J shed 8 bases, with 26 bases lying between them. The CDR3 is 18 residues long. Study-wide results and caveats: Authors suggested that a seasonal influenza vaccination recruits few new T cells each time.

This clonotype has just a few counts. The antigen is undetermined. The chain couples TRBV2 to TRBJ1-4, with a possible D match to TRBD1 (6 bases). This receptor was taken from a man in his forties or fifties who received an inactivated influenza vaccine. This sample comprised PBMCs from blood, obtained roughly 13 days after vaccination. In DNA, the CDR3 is TGTGCCAGCAGTGTTCTCGGAAGGGGGGGAGTAGGAAAAGAAAAACTGTTTTTT. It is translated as CASSVLGRGGVGKEKLFF.